This T cell receptor beta chain was identified in a study of tumor-infiltrating lymphocytes in oesophageal squamous cell carcinoma. This clonotype was detected only once. Each CDR3 protein is one row after TCRdb ran MiXCR on the PCR reads. Of approximately 19,000 distinct CDR3 sequences in the sample, roughly 40% were seen once. The CDR3 covers 13 residues. CDR1 ENHRY and CDR2 SYGVKD come from the germline V gene. Source material: normal esophageal tissue next to the tumor. The chain couples TRBV10-3 to TRBJ2-5; TRBD2 matches 15 bases. The J call is in doubt because the DNA end fits TRBJ2-1 better. This TCR was recovered from a female donor with esophageal squamous cell carcinoma. DNA for the CDR3: TGTGCCGGCGGGACTAGCGGGAGGAATGAGCAGTTCTTC. It specifies CAGGTSGRNEQFF.